This TCR beta chain was found in a study of molecular identifiers for immune sequencing clone quantification. Study-level findings and limits: Clones exceeding 20 RNA copies carried over 98% of effector molecules but under 1% of naive-cell molecules.

TCRdb reprocessed the PCR reads with MiXCR, giving one entry per CDR3 protein. The repertoire holds some 59,000 distinct CDR3 sequences, with almost 25% as singletons. The table lists this clonotype with many counts. Its antigen is as yet unknown. This CDR3 comprises 15 residues. The TCR originated in a human donor in good health. Some libraries in this study had Jurkat cell RNA spiked in. The sample comprised naive CD8+ T cells from blood, with Jurkat cell RNA spiked in. Subset here: FACS-sorted CD8+CD4-CCR7+CD45RA+ naive T cells. The chain combines TRBV21-1 with TRBJ2-7; TRBD2 reflects the table's D call only, with no check against the DNA. TRBV21-1 is an annotated pseudogene. This chain's CDR3 is CASSKGPEGNDEQYF. CDR3 in DNA: TGTGCCAGCAGCAAGGGTCCGGAGGGAAACGACGAGCAGTACTTC.